The 20 T cell receptor beta chains given below trace back to one sample, sequenced in a study of T cell repertoires in cytomegalovirus infection. For these TCRs, the target antigens are not known. TCRdb reprocessed the reads with MiXCR, giving one entry per CDR3 protein. The sample carries approximately 910,000 distinct CDR3 sequences, about a third recorded once. Specimen: cultured CD8+ T cells from PBMCs, collected from culture after CMV antigen stimulation. The receptors were sampled from a human donor in good health (CMV status not recorded). Some clones in this sample may be carry-over from other donors' samples.

Only a few counts were recorded for this clonotype. This rearrangement joins TRBV7-4 to TRBJ2-7; the match to TRBD1 covers 7 bases. The V and J ends lost 5 bases and 2 bases, in that order; junction bases with no gene match: 3. This CDR3 is 13 amino acids long. Germline loops: CDR1 SGHVT, CDR2 SQSDAQ. This CDR3 is CASSNGTAYEQYV. Here the CDR3 DNA reads TGTGCCAGCAGCAACGGGACAGCCTACGAGCAGTACGTC.

The J gene is TRBJ1-2, the V gene TRBV28; D uncertain. Germline values: CDR1 MDHEN, CDR2 SYDVKM. The CDR3 runs to 14 residues. V was shortened by 2 bases and J by 6 bases, with 13 bases between the two germline ends. CDR3 sequence (DNA): TGTGCCAGCAGTTTAGGGTCCGCCTTGGATGGCTACACCTTC. Translation: CASSLGSALDGYTF.

This clonotype was observed a few times. The chain recombines TRBV10-2 with TRBJ2-1; 7 bases line up with TRBD1. The germline CDR1 and CDR2 sequences are WSHSY and SAAADI. V trimming: 6 bases; J trimming: 9 bases; junction bases outside the gene matches: 8. This CDR3 is built from 13 residues. CDR3 protein: CASRGDSAGEQFF. The CDR3 nucleotides are TGCGCCAGCAGAGGGGACAGTGCGGGTGAGCAGTTCTTC.

The J gene is TRBJ1-2, the V gene TRBV12-3 or TRBV12-4, with 9 positions matching TRBD1. V trimming: 6 bases; J trimming: 7 bases; junction bases outside the gene matches: 6. The CDR3 extends over 13 amino acids. The CDR3 nucleotides read TGTGCCAGCAGAGGGACAGGGCCCTTTGGCTACACCTTC. Protein: CASRGTGPFGYTF.

J is TRBJ2-5 and V is TRBV20-1, with D possibly matching TRBD2 (7 bases). Germline V lookup: CDR1 DFQATT, CDR2 SNEGSKA (reference sequence). This CDR3 comprises 15 residues. V lost 3 bases to trimming and J lost 2 bases, with 16 bases between them. Here the CDR3 reads CSASAYGGRQETQYF. CDR3 nucleotides: TGCAGTGCTAGCGCCTACGGGGGGCGACAAGAGACCCAGTACTTC.

This clonotype was seen at least ten times. The chain combines TRBV27 with TRBJ2-7; TRBD1 matches at 7 bases. With 10 bases clipped from V and 3 bases from J, the junction kept 9 bases outside the gene matches. CDR1 is MNHEY, CDR2 SMNVEV, per germline (reference sequence). The length of the CDR3 is 13 residues. This CDR3 reads CATTRGQGYEQYF. The CDR3 DNA reads as TGTGCCACTACGAGGGGGCAAGGCTACGAGCAGTACTTC.

V gene TRBV27 combines with J gene TRBJ2-1; 7 positions agree with TRBD2. The CDR3 loop spans 14 amino acids. Looked up from germline, CDR1 is MNHEY and CDR2 is SMNVEV (reference sequence). V trimming: 8 bases; J trimming: 0 bases; junction bases outside the gene matches: 4. CDR3 protein: CASWGGSSYNEQFF. The CDR3 nucleotides are TGTGCCAGCTGGGGGGGGAGCTCCTACAATGAGCAGTTCTTC.

In this sample, this clonotype turned up a few times. The rearrangement links TRBV9 to TRBJ1-1; D gene ambiguous. Per germline, CDR1 SGDLS and CDR2 YYNGEE. This CDR3 comprises 13 residues. V lost 0 bases, J lost 7 bases, and 10 bases lay in between. The CDR3 nucleotides read TGTGCCAGCAGCGTAGGGGCCGGGCTTGAAGCTTTCTTT. Residues: CASSVGAGLEAFF.

This clonotype was counted ten times or more. J is TRBJ1-1 and V is TRBV7-9; D may be TRBD1 (6 bases). The CDR3 extends over 16 amino acids. Germline values: CDR1 SEHNR, CDR2 FQNEAQ (reference sequence). Trimming took off 3 bases at V and 2 bases at J, with 16 bases between the two ends. The CDR3 nucleotides are TGTGCCAGCAGCTTCAGGGGATTCGAAGGAAACACTGAAGCTTTCTTT. Protein: CASSFRGFEGNTEAFF.

This chain uses TRBV29-1 with TRBJ2-1; possibly TRBD1 or TRBD2 for D (5 bases each). Germline CDR1 and CDR2: SQVTM and ANQGSEA. The ends were cut back, 2 bases at V and 5 bases at J, with 13 bases in the middle. The CDR3 sequence is 14 residues long. The CDR3: CSVETGLGDNEQFF. The CDR3 region has the DNA TGCAGCGTTGAAACCGGGTTGGGGGACAATGAGCAGTTCTTC.

This clonotype came up a few times. The chain carries TRBV27 and TRBJ2-1, with 8 bases fitting TRBD2. CDR1 and CDR2 (germline): MNHEY, SMNVEV (reference sequence). This CDR3 region has 16 residues. The junction had 8 bases not matched to a gene; V was cut back by 0 bases and J by 7 bases. Here the CDR3 reads CASSLSSGGAGNEQFF. The CDR3 region has the DNA TGTGCCAGCAGTTTATCTTCCGGGGGGGCCGGTAATGAGCAGTTCTTC.

V gene TRBV2 combines with J gene TRBJ1-6, with TRBD1 as a possible D gene (6 bases). Trimming cost V 6 bases and J 0 bases, with 9 bases left between them. The CDR3 totals 15 residues. CDR1 is SNHLY, CDR2 FYNNEI, per germline. The CDR3 protein is CASRGGGSYNSPLHF. CDR3 coding DNA: TGTGCCAGCAGAGGGGGGGGCTCCTATAATTCACCCCTCCACTTT.

The chain recombines TRBV7-6 with TRBJ1-2; TRBD1 is a possible D gene (6 bases). Germline V gene lookup returns CDR1 SGHVS and CDR2 FNYEAQ. The CDR3 consists of 17 residues. Trimming left V 3 bases short and J 8 bases short, with 25 bases between. As DNA, the CDR3 is TGTGCCAGCAGCTTGGCAGAGGACAGCCCGAACTGGGGGGGCTACACCTTC. Translation: CASSLAEDSPNWGGYTF. Complete variable domain (other parts from reference TRBV7-6 and TRBJ1-2): GAGVSQSPRYKVTKRGQDVALRCDPISGHVSLYWYRQALGQGPEFLTYFNYEAQQDKSGLPNDRFSAERPEGSISTLTIQRTEQRDSAMYRCASSLAEDSPNWGGYTFGSGTRLTVV.

The chain joins TRBV6-6 to TRBJ1-1, with a tentative D call TRBD1 (6 bases). This CDR3 spans 15 amino acids. Germline CDR1 is MNHNY and CDR2 is SVGAGI (reference sequence). V gave up 0 bases and J gave up 5 bases, with 13 bases separating them. CDR3 DNA: TGTGCCAGCAGTTACTCCCGAGGGGGGAGGACTGAAGCTTTCTTT. This gives the protein CASSYSRGGRTEAFF.

The chain has TRBV19 and TRBJ2-2; D is perhaps TRBD1 (5 bases). Trimming removed 7 bases from V and 5 bases from J, with 11 bases in between. The V gene's germline CDR1 is LNHDA and CDR2 SQIVND (reference sequence). The CDR3 totals 13 residues. The CDR3 protein is CASILGETGELFF. DNA of the CDR3: TGTGCCAGTATTTTAGGGGAAACCGGGGAGCTGTTTTTT.

In this sample, this clonotype turned up a few times. The J gene is TRBJ1-2, the V gene TRBV12-3 or TRBV12-4; 7 bases line up with TRBD1. With 6 bases clipped from V and 4 bases from J, the junction kept 5 bases outside the gene matches. The CDR3 runs 13 residues. CDR3 residues: CASSMTGFYGYTF. The CDR3 DNA sequence: TGTGCCAGCAGCATGACAGGGTTCTATGGCTACACCTTC.

The table lists this clonotype with a few counts. A junction end diverges from the germline sequence, so it may reflect a read error. V usage is TRBV7-7 and J usage is TRBJ2-6; the D gene could be TRBD1 or TRBD2 (6 bases each). CDR1 is SSHAT, CDR2 FNYEAQ, per germline (reference sequence). CDR3 size: 18 residues. CDR3 sequence reads: CASSREARGGSGANVLTF. Here the CDR3 DNA reads TGTGCTAGCAGCCGTGAGGCCAGGGGAGGCTCTGGGGCCAACGTCCTGACTTTC.

V usage is TRBV6-5 and J usage is TRBJ2-5, with 11 bases matching TRBD2. V dropped 5 bases and J dropped 2; count of bases not matched to a gene: 10. The CDR3 is 17 amino acids. Germline values: CDR1 MNHEY, CDR2 SVGAGI. The CDR3 reads CASSTLTSGILQETQYF. DNA for the CDR3: TGTGCCAGCAGTACGCTGACTAGCGGGATCCTGCAAGAGACCCAGTACTTC.

J is TRBJ2-3 and V is TRBV7-9; the D call may be TRBD1 or TRBD2 (6 bases each). The CDR3 has 16 residues. Trimming cost V 0 bases and J 2 bases, with 12 bases left between them. Looked up from germline, CDR1 is SEHNR and CDR2 is FQNEAQ (reference sequence). For the CDR3, the DNA is TGTGCCAGCAGCTTAGCGGGCCGGGGGCCCACAGATACGCAGTATTTT. As protein: CASSLAGRGPTDTQYF.

V and J are TRBV19 and TRBJ2-7; D is undetermined. Trimming stripped 3 bases from V and 7 bases from J, with 13 bases between. Germline V lookup: CDR1 LNHDA, CDR2 SQIVND (reference sequence). The CDR3 spans 13 residues. The CDR3: CASSIGLLYEQYF. CDR3 sequence (DNA): TGTGCCAGTAGTATCGGCCTCCTTTATGAGCAGTACTTC.